The T cell receptor (beta chain) described here comes from a study of technical replicates of blood from several donors. The CDR3 spans 12 residues. Looked up from germline, CDR1 is LNHDA and CDR2 is SQIVND (reference sequence). The V end lost 6 bases, the J end lost 4 bases, and 7 bases lay between the germline ends. Libraries were prepared by immunoSEQ multiplex PCR; TCRdb keeps only in-frame clonotypes and omits some of them. The profile shows about 90,000 clones, less than 95% of them singletons. The receptor's source is a human donor in good health. What was sequenced was T cells isolated from PBMCs. The V gene is TRBV19, the J gene TRBJ1-5; D gene uncertain. CDR3 DNA: TGTGCCAGTAGCCAGAGGAATCAGCCCCAGCATTTT. As protein: CASSQRNQPQHF.